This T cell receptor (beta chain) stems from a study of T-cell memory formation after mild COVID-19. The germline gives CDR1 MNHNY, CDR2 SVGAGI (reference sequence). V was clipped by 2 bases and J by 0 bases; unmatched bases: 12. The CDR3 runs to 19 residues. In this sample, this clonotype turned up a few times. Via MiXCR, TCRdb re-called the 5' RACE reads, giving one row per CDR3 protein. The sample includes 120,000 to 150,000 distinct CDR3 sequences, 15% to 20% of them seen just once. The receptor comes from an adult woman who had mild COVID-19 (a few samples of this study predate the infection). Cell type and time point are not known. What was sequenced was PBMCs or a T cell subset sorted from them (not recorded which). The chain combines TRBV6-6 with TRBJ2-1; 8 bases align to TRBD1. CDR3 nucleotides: TGTGCCAGCAGTTACCGAGTTGGGAGGACAGGGAGCTCCTACAATGAGCAGTTCTTC. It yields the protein CASSYRVGRTGSSYNEQFF.